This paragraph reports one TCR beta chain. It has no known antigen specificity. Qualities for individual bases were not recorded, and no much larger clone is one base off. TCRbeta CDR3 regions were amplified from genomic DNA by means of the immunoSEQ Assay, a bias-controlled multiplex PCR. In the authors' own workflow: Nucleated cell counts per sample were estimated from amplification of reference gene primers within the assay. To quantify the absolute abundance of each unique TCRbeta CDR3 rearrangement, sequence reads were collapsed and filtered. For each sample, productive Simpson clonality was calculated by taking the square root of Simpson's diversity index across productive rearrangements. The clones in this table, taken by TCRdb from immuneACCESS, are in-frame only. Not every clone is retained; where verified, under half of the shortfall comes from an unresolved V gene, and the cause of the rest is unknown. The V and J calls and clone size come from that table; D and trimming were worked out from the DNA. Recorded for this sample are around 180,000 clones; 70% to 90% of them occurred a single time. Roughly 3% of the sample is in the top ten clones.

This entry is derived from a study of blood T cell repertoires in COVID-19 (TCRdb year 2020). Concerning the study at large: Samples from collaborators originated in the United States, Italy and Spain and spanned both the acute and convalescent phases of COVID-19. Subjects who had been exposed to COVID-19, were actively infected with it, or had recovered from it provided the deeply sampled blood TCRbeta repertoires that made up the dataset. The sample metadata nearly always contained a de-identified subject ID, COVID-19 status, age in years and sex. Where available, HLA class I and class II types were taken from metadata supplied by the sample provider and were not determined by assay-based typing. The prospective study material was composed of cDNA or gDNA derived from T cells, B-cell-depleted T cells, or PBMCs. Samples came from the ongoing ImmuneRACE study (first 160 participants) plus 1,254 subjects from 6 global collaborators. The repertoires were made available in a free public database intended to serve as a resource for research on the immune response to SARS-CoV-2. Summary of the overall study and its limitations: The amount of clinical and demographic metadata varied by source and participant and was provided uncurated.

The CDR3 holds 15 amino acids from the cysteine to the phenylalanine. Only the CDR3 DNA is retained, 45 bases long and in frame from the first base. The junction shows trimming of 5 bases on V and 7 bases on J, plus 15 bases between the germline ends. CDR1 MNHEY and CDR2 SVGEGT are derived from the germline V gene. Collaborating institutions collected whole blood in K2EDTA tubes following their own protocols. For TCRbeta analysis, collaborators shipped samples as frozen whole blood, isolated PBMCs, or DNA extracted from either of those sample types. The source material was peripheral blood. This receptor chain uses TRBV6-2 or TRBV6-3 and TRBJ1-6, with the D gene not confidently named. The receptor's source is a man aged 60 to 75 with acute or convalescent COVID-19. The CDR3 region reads CASSPMKGGNSPLHF. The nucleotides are TGTGCCAGCAGTCCCATGAAGGGAGGCAATTCACCCCTCCACTTT.